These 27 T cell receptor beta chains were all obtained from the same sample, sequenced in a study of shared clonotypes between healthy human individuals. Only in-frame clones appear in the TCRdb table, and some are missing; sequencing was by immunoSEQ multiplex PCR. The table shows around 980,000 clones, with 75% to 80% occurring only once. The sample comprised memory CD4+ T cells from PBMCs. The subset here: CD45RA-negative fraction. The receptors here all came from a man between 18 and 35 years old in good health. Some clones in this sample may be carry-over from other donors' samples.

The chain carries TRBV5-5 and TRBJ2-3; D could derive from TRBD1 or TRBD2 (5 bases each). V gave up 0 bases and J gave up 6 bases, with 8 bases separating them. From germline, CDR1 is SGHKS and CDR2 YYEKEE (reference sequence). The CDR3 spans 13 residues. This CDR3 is CASSLAGDDTQYF. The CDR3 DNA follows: TGTGCCAGCAGCTTGGCCGGGGACGATACGCAGTATTTT.

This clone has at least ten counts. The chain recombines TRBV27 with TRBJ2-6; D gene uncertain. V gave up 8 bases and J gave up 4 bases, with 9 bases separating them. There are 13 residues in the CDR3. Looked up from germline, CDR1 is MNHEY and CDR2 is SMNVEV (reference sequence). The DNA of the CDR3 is TGTGCCAGCTCTGTGCCCGGGGCCAACGTCCTGACTTTC. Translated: CASSVPGANVLTF.

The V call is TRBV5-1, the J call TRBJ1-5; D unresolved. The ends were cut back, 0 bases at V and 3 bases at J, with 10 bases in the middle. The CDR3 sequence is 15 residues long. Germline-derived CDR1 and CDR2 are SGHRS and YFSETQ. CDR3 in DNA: TGCGCCAGCAGCTTGGTCCCGGGCTCCAATCAGCCCCAGCATTTT. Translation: CASSLVPGSNQPQHF.

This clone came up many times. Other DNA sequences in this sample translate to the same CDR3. The CDR3, as DNA: TGTGCCTGGAGTAGGACTGCATTGGGACTAGCGACCGGGGAGCTGTTTTTT. Amino acid sequence: CAWSRTALGLATGELFF. V is TRBV30 and J is TRBJ2-2; TRBD2 aligns across 10 bases. The CDR3 contains 17 residues. The ends lost 2 bases at V and 5 bases at J; junction bases unmatched: 11. Germline V gene lookup returns CDR1 GTSNPN and CDR2 SVGIG (reference sequence). Full variable domain (outside the CDR3, taken from reference TRBV30 and TRBJ2-2): SQTIHQWPATLVQPVGSPLSLECTVEGTSNPNLYWYRQAAGRGLQLLFYSVGIGQISSEVPQNLSASRPQDRQFILSSKKLLLSDSGFYLCAWSRTALGLATGELFFGEGSRLTVL.

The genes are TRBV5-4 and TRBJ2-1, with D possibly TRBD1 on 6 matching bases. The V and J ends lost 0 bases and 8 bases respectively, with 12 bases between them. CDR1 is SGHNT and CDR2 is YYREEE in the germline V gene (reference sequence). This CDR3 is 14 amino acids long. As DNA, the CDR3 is TGTGCCAGCAGCTTGGCCGTCCAGGGGCATGAGCAGTTCTTC. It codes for CASSLAVQGHEQFF.

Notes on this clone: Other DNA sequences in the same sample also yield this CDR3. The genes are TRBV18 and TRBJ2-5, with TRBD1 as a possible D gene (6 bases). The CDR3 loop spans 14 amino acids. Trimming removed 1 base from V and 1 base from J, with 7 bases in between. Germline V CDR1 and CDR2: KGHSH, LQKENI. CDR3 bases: TGTGCCAGCTCACCACTGGACAGCCAAGAGACCCAGTACTTC. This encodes CASSPLDSQETQYF.

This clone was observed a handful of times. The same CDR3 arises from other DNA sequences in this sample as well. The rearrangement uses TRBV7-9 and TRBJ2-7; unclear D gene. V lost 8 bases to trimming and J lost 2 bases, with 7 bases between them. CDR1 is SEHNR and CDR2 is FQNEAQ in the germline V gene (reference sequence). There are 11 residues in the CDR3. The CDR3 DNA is TGTGCCAGCTCCGCGGCCTACGAGCAGTACTTC. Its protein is CASSAAYEQYF.

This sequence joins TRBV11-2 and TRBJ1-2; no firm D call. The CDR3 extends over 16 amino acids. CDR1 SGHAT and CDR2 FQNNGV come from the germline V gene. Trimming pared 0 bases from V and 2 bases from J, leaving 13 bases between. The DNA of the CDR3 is TGTGCCAGCAGCTTAGATCGGGTGGTCAACAACTATGGCTACACCTTC. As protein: CASSLDRVVNNYGYTF.

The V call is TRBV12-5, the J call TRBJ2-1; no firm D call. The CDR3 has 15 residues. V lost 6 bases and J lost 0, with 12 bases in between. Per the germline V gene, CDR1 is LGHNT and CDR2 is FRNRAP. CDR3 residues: CASGSTRSSYNEQFF. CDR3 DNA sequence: TGTGCTAGTGGCTCGACCCGTAGCTCCTACAATGAGCAGTTCTTC.

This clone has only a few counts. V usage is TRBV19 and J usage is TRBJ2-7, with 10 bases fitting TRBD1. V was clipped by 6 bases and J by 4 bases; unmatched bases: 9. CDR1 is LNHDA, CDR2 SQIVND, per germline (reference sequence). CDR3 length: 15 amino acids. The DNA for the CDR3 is TGTGCCAGTAGCCTGACAGGGGGCGCGGGTTACGAGCAGTACTTC. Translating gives CASSLTGGAGYEQYF.

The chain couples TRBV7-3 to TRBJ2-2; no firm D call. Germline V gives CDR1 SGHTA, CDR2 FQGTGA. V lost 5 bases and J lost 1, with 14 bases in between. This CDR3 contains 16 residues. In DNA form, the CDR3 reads TGTGCCAGCAGCCCCCAGTCGTCCCGGAACACCGGGGAGCTGTTTTTT. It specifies CASSPQSSRNTGELFF.

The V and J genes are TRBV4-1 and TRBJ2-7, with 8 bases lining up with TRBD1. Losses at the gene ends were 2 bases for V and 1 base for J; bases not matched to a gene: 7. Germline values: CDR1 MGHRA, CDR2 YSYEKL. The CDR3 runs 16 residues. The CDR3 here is CASSQRGQGFSYEQYF. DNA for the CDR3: TGCGCCAGCAGCCAACGCGGACAGGGATTTTCCTACGAGCAGTACTTC.

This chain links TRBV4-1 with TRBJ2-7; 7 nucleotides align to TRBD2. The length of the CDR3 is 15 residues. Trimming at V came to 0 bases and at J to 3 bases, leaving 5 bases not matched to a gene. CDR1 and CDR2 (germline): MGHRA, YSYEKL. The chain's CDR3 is CASSQDRRENYEQYF. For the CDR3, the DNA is TGCGCCAGCAGCCAAGATCGGCGGGAGAACTACGAGCAGTACTTC.

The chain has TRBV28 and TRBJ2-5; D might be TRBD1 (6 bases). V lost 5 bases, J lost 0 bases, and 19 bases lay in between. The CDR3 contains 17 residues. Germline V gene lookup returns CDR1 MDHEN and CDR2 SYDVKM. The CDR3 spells CASSTSPGTQYQETQYF. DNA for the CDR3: TGTGCCAGCAGTACATCACCCGGGACACAGTACCAAGAGACCCAGTACTTC.

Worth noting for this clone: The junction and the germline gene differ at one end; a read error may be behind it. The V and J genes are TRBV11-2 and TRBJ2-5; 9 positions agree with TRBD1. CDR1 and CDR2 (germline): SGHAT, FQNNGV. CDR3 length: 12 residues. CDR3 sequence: CASSQIQWTGDF. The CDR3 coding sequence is TGTGCCAGCAGCCAGATTCAATGGACAGGGGACTTC.

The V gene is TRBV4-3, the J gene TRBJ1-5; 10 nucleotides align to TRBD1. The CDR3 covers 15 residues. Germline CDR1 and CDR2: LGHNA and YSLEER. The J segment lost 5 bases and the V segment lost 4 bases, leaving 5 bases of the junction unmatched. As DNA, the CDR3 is TGCGCCAGCAGCCCGGGACAGGGGATTTATCAGCCCCAGCATTTT. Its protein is CASSPGQGIYQPQHF.

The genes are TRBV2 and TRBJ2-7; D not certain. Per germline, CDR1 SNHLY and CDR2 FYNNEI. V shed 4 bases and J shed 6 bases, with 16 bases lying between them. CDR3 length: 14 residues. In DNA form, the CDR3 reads TGTGCCAGCAGTGGCGGCAGCTTTAGGGCCGAGCAGTACTTC. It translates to CASSGGSFRAEQYF.

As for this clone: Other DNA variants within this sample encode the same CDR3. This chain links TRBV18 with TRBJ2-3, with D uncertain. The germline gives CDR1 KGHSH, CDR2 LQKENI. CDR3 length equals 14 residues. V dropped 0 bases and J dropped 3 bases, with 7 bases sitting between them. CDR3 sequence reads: CASSPPLATDTQYF. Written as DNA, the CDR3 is TGTGCCAGCTCACCACCGTTGGCGACAGATACGCAGTATTTT.

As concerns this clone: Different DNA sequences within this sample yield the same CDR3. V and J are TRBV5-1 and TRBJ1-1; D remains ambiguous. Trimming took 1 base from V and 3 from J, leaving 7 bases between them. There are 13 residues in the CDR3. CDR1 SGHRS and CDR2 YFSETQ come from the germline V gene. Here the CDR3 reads CASSLKRDTEAFF. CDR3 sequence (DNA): TGCGCCAGCAGCTTGAAGAGGGACACTGAAGCTTTCTTT.

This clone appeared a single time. CDR3 nucleotides: TGTGCCAGCAGCTCAGGAGGTTACACCGGGGAGCTGTTTTTT. It yields the protein CASSSGGYTGELFF. The chain carries TRBV5-5 and TRBJ2-2; perhaps TRBD2 as D (5 bases). The germline V gene has CDR1 SGHKS and CDR2 YYEKEE (reference sequence). V was pared by 3 bases and J by 3 bases, with 9 bases between. CDR3 length equals 14 residues.

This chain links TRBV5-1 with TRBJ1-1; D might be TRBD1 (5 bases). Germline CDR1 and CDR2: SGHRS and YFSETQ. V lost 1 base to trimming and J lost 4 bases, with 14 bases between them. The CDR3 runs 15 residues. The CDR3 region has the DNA TGCGCCAGCAGCTTGCTAGGGGCTGATGGCACTGAAGCTTTCTTT. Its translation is CASSLLGADGTEAFF. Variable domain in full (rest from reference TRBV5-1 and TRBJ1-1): KAGVTQTPRYLIKTRGQQVTLSCSPISGHRSVSWYQQTPGQGLQFLFEYFSETQRNKGNFPGRFSGRQFSNSRSEMNVSTLELGDSALYLCASSLLGADGTEAFFGQGTRLTVV.

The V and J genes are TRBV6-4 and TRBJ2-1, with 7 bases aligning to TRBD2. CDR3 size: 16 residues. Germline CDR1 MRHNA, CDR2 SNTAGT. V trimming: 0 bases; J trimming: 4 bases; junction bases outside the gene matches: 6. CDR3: CASSDSGGAPYNEQFF. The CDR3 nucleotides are TGTGCCAGCAGTGACTCGGGAGGGGCCCCATACAATGAGCAGTTCTTC.

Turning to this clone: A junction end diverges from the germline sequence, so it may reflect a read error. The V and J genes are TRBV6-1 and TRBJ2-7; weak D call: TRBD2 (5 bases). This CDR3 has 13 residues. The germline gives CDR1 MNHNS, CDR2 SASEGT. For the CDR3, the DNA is TGTGCCAGCACGCCGCGCAGATGGACTCGGCCGTCCTTC. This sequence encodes CASTPRRWTRPSF.

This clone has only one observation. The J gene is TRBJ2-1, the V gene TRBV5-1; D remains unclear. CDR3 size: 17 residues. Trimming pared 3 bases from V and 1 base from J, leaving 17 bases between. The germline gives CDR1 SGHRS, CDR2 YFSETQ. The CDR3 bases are TGCGCCAGCAGCTCGATTGTGGACGGATCTTCCTACAATGAGCAGTTCTTC. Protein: CASSSIVDGSSYNEQFF.

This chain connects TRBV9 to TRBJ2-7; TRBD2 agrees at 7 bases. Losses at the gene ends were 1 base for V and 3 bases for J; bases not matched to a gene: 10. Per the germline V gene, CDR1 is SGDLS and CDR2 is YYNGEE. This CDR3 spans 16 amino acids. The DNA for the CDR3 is TGTGCCAGCAGCGTAAGAATGGCCAGCGGGAACTACGAGCAGTACTTC. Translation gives CASSVRMASGNYEQYF.

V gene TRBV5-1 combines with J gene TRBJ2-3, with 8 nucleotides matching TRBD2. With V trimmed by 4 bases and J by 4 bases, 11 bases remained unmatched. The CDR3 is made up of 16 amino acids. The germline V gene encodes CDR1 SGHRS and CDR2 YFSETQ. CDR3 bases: TGCGCCAGCAGCCCTAAGGGGACTAGTCGCCCAGATACGCAGTATTTT. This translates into CASSPKGTSRPDTQYF.

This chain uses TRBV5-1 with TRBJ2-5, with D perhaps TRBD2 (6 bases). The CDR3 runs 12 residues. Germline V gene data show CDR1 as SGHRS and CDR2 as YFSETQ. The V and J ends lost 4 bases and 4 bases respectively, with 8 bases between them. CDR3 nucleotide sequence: TGCGCCAGCAGCCGGGAGCGAGAGACCCAGTACTTC. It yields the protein CASSRERETQYF.